This T cell receptor (beta chain) was captured in a study of cytomegalovirus exposure and HLA in healthy donors (dated by TCRdb to between 2016 and 2019). About the investigation overall: In an earlier analysis of about 560 of the donors, around 300 Gb of sequence data and 95 million to 130 million unique TCR beta sequences from 150 million to 200 million T cells were reported. An early release that covered approximately 600 HLA-typed donors contained approximately 300 gigabases of sequencing data and about 84 million unique TCR sequences. To decide whether each TCR beta V gene segment behaved as functional or pseudogenic, an earlier analysis of some 600 of the donors relied on high-throughput TCR beta sequencing. All discovery cohort repertoires had been generated on a single sequencing platform. In a later analysis, previously published TCR beta repertoires from hundreds of donors were re-analyzed and high-resolution HLA genotyping was added so that TCR occurrence patterns could be studied. Using immunosequencing, the study profiled T cell repertoires from 500 to 800 subjects and related those repertoires to cytomegalovirus serostatus. A later genetic analysis used genome-wide SNP genotypes for 398 of the 666 donors, treating that subset as a discovery cohort. Besides the first cohort of roughly 640 subjects, a separate validation cohort made up of 120 different subjects was used. High-throughput TCR immunosequencing, statistical association of individual TCRs with disease status, and machine learning were combined to predict cytomegalovirus infection status. Among the 398 genotyped donors, around 81% belonged to the genetic ancestry cluster associated with self-reported Caucasian donors. The later analysis used no new phenotypic data to find candidate immune exposures, relying instead on TCR beta sequences and their occurrence across donors. About 5 DR-DQ haplotypes were handled as single units for association and clustering, since linkage in the cohort was strong. Both class I and class II loci were covered by HLA typing, at four-digit resolution. Across approximately 420 genotyped donors of the cohort, an average of approximately 240,000 unique TCR beta nucleotide sequences per donor were sequenced, and approximately 17% of those sequences were non-productive. Donor age, sex, ethnicity and CMV serostatus were collected together with the repertoire data. Typing coverage differed by locus: A, B, C, DRB1 and DQB1 were typed in about 629-640 donors, DQA1 in 500 to 550, DPA1 in approximately 610, and DPB1 in just under 490. The aim of the study was to test whether cataloging public T cell receptors could identify signatures of past pathogen exposure. The investigation overall reported the following: Three of the identified cytomegalovirus-associated TCR beta chains were confirmed in vitro to be specific for cytomegalovirus antigens. A later analysis associated about 17,000 TCR beta sequences with specific HLA alleles at a false discovery rate of 0.05. In a later analysis, TCR association rates were found to vary across HLA loci, with the most associated TCRs seen for DRB1 alleles and the fewest for HLA-C alleles. Because HLA typing was missing for some donors at each locus, association tests included only the typed subset. Compared with the roughly 710-donor mean, donors in an Asian-associated ancestry cluster had fewer N-insertions in productive TCRs, according to a later genetic analysis. For the cohort, immune exposure information was limited to CMV serostatus. The classifier was reported to diagnose cytomegalovirus status with high specificity and sensitivity in both the original and validation cohorts. When HLA alleles, especially DR and DQ, strongly co-occurred, attributing TCR associations to individual alleles was difficult. Correlated functional status among segregating V segments might reflect linkage disequilibrium, but an unknown experimental factor could not be ruled out. A further reported finding was that TCR beta sequences accurately predicted the HLA-A and HLA-B alleles for most subjects in the first cohort. According to a later analysis, most CMV-associated TCR beta chains appeared to be HLA-restricted, and the HLA associations seemed to be driven largely by CMV exposure. V-gene and J-gene trimming of TCR beta chains was associated with a missense DCLRE1C variant in a later genetic analysis, and the association was replicated in an independent cohort. In the study, some 160 TCR beta chains were listed as associated with cytomegalovirus. Some 16 rarely observed V segments, including chromosome 9 orphons, were excluded from the earlier analysis of almost 600 of the donors because counts were too low. A later analysis found that HLA-associated TCR beta chains were more clonally expanded and had lower generation probabilities than equally common non-associated chains. A later analysis reported that several top co-occurrence clusters appeared linked to parvovirus B19, influenza, CMV and Epstein-Barr virus. This cohort had only TCR beta chains sequenced, and the lack of alpha or paired-chain data limited which features could be detected. While some public TCRs were present in many individuals, most TCR sequences turned up only very rarely across donors. A group of highly shared sequence variants was considered likely to be a technical artifact of the sequencing pipeline. In an earlier analysis of roughly 500 of the donors, most TCR beta V segments appeared in productive rearrangements about 87% or about 30% of the time, broadly matching IMGT annotations. Roughly uniform sequencing depth across donors was assumed in presence/absence analyses, although this assumption may not hold. The authors suggested that the approach could potentially be extended to other disease states and immunological phenotypes. Some IMGT-functional V segments, including TRBV6-2 and TRBV6-3, could not be distinguished by the 87-base-pair reads and were therefore excluded.

In total, approximately 700 healthy bone marrow donors made up the cohort. At the time of sampling, all cohort members were nominally healthy, though unrecorded immune exposures were likely present. The donor tested CMV seropositive, placing the donor among the 250 to 350 seropositive members of the cohort. A peripheral blood sample was collected from each donor, and TCR beta sequencing was performed on peripheral blood mononuclear cells. Genomic DNA extraction from the blood cell samples was performed with the Qiagen DNeasy Blood Extraction Kit. The CDR3 covers 16 residues, taking in both the cysteine and the phenylalanine. This entry keeps only the CDR3 DNA: 48 bases, framed from base 1. CDR1 SGHNT and CDR2 YYREEE are derived from the germline V gene (reference sequence). V drops 3 bases and J drops 6 bases, leaving 22 bases in between. A note on this clone: Its antigen is still unknown. No base qualities exist here, and no much larger clone lies one base off it.

The library was prepared using the immunoSEQ multiplex PCR assay. For the multiplex PCR, a mixture combining 60 forward primers for TCR Vbeta segments and 13 reverse primers for TCR Jbeta segments was used. Amplification of the CDR3 region of rearranged TCR beta genes was performed with a multiplex PCR assay on genomic DNA. The amplified TCR beta libraries were sequenced on the Illumina HiSeq System as 87-base-pair reads. In the authors' own workflow: A later analysis counted tens of millions of unique TCR beta chains across the 500 to 850 repertoires, and roughly 11 million of these chains were shared by at least two donors. Raw reads were error-corrected and collapsed into unique sequences with a nearest-neighbor algorithm that merged closely related sequences to remove PCR and sequencing errors. To assign V, D and J gene segments, CDR3 sequences were aligned to IMGT reference sequences. For a sequence to be retained, at least a six-nucleotide match to both a V gene segment and a J gene segment was required. Rearrangements were called productive when the CDR3 lacked stop codons and stayed in frame with V and J; all others were non-productive. Following IMGT convention, CDR3 was defined as the stretch from the second conserved V-encoded cysteine to the conserved J-encoded phenylalanine. In an earlier analysis of just under 600 of the donors, sequences lacking an unambiguous match to a single V gene segment were excluded. An earlier analysis of 450 to 650 of the donors called V segments functional above 56.7% productive rearrangements and segregating when the between-donor standard deviation exceeded 5%. A statistical classification framework was built for diagnosing cytomegalovirus status from the catalog of TCR beta chain sequences. In a later analysis, TCR nucleotide sequences were compared against IMGT/GENE-DB human TR gene sequences so that V and J genes could be assigned. Using the TCRdist pipeline, a later analysis assigned CDR3 sequences along with most-parsimonious VDJ recombination scenarios. A later analysis defined each TCR beta chain by its CDR3 amino acid sequence plus V-gene family, and excluded reads lacking a unique V-gene family. In a later analysis, 450 to 600 highly shared, low-generation-probability nucleotide sequences were removed to address suspected cross-contamination and a sequencing artifact. In a later analysis, a clonal expansion index for each public chain was calculated from normalized within-repertoire ranks of inferred template counts. Generation probabilities in a later analysis came from a VDJ recombination model fitted to out-of-frame rearrangements, and those results were checked against IGoR. In a later analysis, TCR-TCR, TCR-HLA and TCR-CMV co-occurrence was scored with hypergeometric tests, and a repertoire-size bias correction was applied to TCR pairs. A later analysis estimated false discovery rates by permuting HLA or CMV assignments 20 times. In a later analysis, co-occurring TCRs were grouped using DBSCAN, with TCRdist sequence similarity added in when clustering inside HLA-allele-positive subsets. Repertoires with fewer than 30,000 or more than 120,000 public chains were left out of co-occurrence clustering, as were five repertoires with anomalous nucleotide sharing. TCRdb took this table from immuneACCESS and kept in-frame rearrangements with V and J called. Such tables lack part of the clones; where checked against another copy, unresolved V genes explain under half of the gap, and the rest is unexplained. The V and J calls and the clone size are those of that table, but D and trimming were determined from the DNA. The sample table contains some 100,000 clones; only one count was recorded for around 74% of them. The top ten clonotypes cover roughly 13% of the sample.

Sequences were obtained from PBMCs. The sequence is built from TRBV5-4 and TRBJ2-7; the D gene is possibly TRBD1, with 7 bases matching. The sequence was collected from a male donor in good health and CMV-seropositive. The DNA sequence follows: TGTGCCAGCAGCTCGGCGGGTGCGGGACAGAGGAGCGAGCAGTACTTC. Translation gives CASSSAGAGQRSEQYF.